Listed below are T cell receptor beta chains from one sample, sequenced in a study of cytomegalovirus exposure and HLA in healthy donors. Assay: immunoSEQ multiplex PCR; the TCRdb copy retains only in-frame clones and omits some. The repertoire holds roughly 200,000 clones, with roughly four fifths as singletons. Source material: PBMCs. These receptor sequences come from a woman between 18 and 30 years old in good health and CMV-seropositive. Each CDR3 is given with its conserved first and last residue. D genes are given only for firm matches. Only part of the rows carry a size: once, few, many, or a class if the clone is expanded.

d_call,clone_size,v_call,j_call,cdr3_aa,cdr3_nt
NA,NA,TRBV5-1,TRBJ2-7,CASSLAGGSEQYF,TGCGCCAGCAGCTTGGCAGGGGGGAGCGAGCAGTACTTC
TRBD2,NA,TRBV5-1,TRBJ2-1,CASSYRLAGGPNNEQFF,TGCGCCAGCAGCTACAGACTAGCGGGGGGGCCCAACAATGAGCAGTTCTTC
TRBD1,NA,TRBV5-1,TRBJ2-3,CASSTEGTGGPDTQYF,TGCGCCAGCAGCACCGAAGGGACAGGGGGCCCAGATACGCAGTATTTT
TRBD1,NA,TRBV7-2,TRBJ1-1,CASSAGQINTEAFF,TGTGCCAGCAGCGCGGGACAGATAAACACTGAAGCTTTCTTT
TRBD1,NA,TRBV2,TRBJ2-7,CASSPTGGVGYEQYF,TGTGCCAGCAGTCCGACAGGGGGAGTAGGCTACGAGCAGTACTTC
NA,NA,TRBV9,TRBJ1-6,CASSVLKESSPLHF,TGTGCCAGCAGCGTATTAAAAGAGAGTTCACCCCTCCACTTT
NA,few,TRBV6-1,TRBJ1-2,CASSSGTRYGYTF,TGTGCCAGCAGTTCCGGGACACGCTATGGCTACACCTTC
TRBD1,NA,TRBV28,TRBJ1-1,CASSLTGQGGISTEAFF,TGTGCCAGCAGCCTGACGGGACAGGGGGGAATTAGCACTGAAGCTTTCTTT
NA,NA,TRBV5-4,TRBJ1-3,CASSRETSGNTIYF,TGTGCCAGCAGCCGAGAAACCTCCGGAAACACCATATATTTT
NA,NA,TRBV4-3,TRBJ2-2,CASSQDRSVRGPSGELFF,TGCGCCAGCAGCCAAGACCGGAGTGTGCGGGGGCCTAGCGGGGAGCTGTTTTTT
NA,NA,TRBV9,TRBJ1-1,CASSVDAGLGTEAFF,TGTGCCAGCAGCGTAGATGCAGGGTTGGGCACTGAAGCTTTCTTT
TRBD1,NA,TRBV29-1,TRBJ1-1,CSVDQGAGTEAFF,TGCAGCGTAGATCAGGGGGCTGGCACTGAAGCTTTCTTT
NA,NA,TRBV2,TRBJ2-7,CASSDQGPYEQYF,TGTGCCAGCAGTGATCAGGGCCCCTACGAGCAGTACTTC
TRBD1,NA,TRBV27,TRBJ1-5,CASSSQMTGTQPQHF,TGTGCCAGCAGTTCACAAATGACAGGGACTCAGCCCCAGCATTTT
NA,few,TRBV27,TRBJ1-1,CASSPMAMNTEAFF,TGTGCCAGCAGTCCGATGGCCATGAACACTGAAGCTTTCTTT
NA,NA,TRBV4-3,TRBJ2-2,CASSQEGGRGELFF,TGCGCCAGCAGCCAAGAGGGGGGTAGGGGGGAGCTGTTTTTT
NA,NA,TRBV5-1,TRBJ2-5,CASNRQQETPTRETQYF,TGCGCCAGTAACCGGCAACAGGAGACGCCTACCCGAGAGACCCAGTACTTC
TRBD1,NA,TRBV5-4,TRBJ1-6,CASSKDRGGIVSDSPLHF,TGTGCCAGCAGCAAGGACAGGGGTGGGATTGTAAGTGATTCACCCCTCCACTTT
NA,once,TRBV27,TRBJ2-5,CASRRSTLQETQYF,TGTGCCAGCAGGAGGAGTACCCTACAAGAGACCCAGTACTTC
NA,NA,TRBV5-6,TRBJ2-7,CASSATGLAYEQYF,TGTGCCAGCAGCGCCACGGGACTTGCCTACGAGCAGTACTTC
TRBD2,NA,TRBV4-2,TRBJ2-6,CASSQDRTSSGANVLTF,TGTGCCAGCAGCCAAGATAGGACTAGCTCTGGGGCCAACGTCCTGACTTTC
TRBD1,NA,TRBV18,TRBJ1-3,CASSLTTGTVSGNTIYF,TGTGCCAGCTCACTAACCACCGGGACAGTCTCTGGAAACACCATATATTTT
NA,NA,TRBV19,TRBJ1-5,CASSAQGVGEPQHF,TGTGCCAGTAGTGCACAGGGTGTTGGTGAGCCCCAGCATTTT
TRBD1,NA,TRBV11-2,TRBJ1-4,CASSHRDRGHEKLFF,TGTGCCAGCAGCCACAGGGACAGGGGGCACGAAAAACTGTTTTTT
NA,few,TRBV4-1,TRBJ1-6,CASSQDRRSSSPLHF,TGCGCCAGCAGCCAAGATCGTAGGAGTTCTTCACCCCTCCACTTT
NA,NA,TRBV2,TRBJ2-5,CASSEAIVETQYF,TGTGCCAGCAGTGAGGCAATTGTAGAGACCCAGTACTTC
NA,NA,TRBV13,TRBJ2-3,CASSLGDGGVTTDTQYF,TGTGCCAGCAGCTTAGGGGATGGCGGGGTGACCACAGATACGCAGTATTTT
TRBD1,NA,TRBV2,TRBJ1-2,CASRRDSLYGYTF,TGTGCCAGCAGACGGGACAGCCTCTATGGCTACACCTTC
NA,once,TRBV5-8,TRBJ1-3,CASSLTGMNSGNTIYF,TGTGCCAGCAGCCTCACAGGGATGAACTCTGGAAACACCATATATTTT
NA,NA,TRBV25-1,TRBJ1-1,CASSESGFTEAFF,TGTGCCAGCAGTGAATCCGGGTTCACTGAAGCTTTCTTT
NA,NA,TRBV7-3,TRBJ2-7,CASSLTFSQPDTYEQYF,TGTGCCAGCAGCTTAACGTTCTCACAGCCCGATACCTACGAGCAGTACTTC
NA,NA,TRBV6-5,TRBJ1-6,CASSYRGNSPLHF,TGTGCCAGCAGTTATAGGGGAAATTCACCCCTCCACTTT
NA,NA,TRBV2,TRBJ1-3,CASSGRSGNTIYF,TGTGCCAGCAGTGGCAGATCTGGAAACACCATATATTTT
TRBD2,NA,TRBV19,TRBJ2-2,CASSEGLAGTNTGELFF,TGTGCCAGTAGTGAGGGACTAGCGGGGACGAACACCGGGGAGCTGTTTTTT
NA,NA,TRBV5-1,TRBJ1-2,CASSSGQGFGYTF,TGCGCCAGCAGCTCCGGTCAGGGTTTTGGCTACACCTTC
TRBD2,once,TRBV6-6,TRBJ2-5,CASRGWGGETQYF,TGTGCCAGCAGGGGCTGGGGGGGAGAGACCCAGTACTTC
TRBD1,few,TRBV14,TRBJ1-1,CASRPSGTGGTEAFF,TGTGCCAGCAGACCATCCGGGACAGGAGGTACTGAAGCTTTCTTT
NA,NA,TRBV27,TRBJ1-2,CASSSQGAGYGYTF,TGTGCCAGCAGTTCCCAAGGTGCGGGCTATGGCTACACCTTC
TRBD2,many,TRBV6-5,TRBJ2-5,CASSQKDGGGVFQYF,TGTGCCAGCAGCCAGAAGGACGGCGGGGGGGTTTTTCAGTACTTC
TRBD1,NA,TRBV4-2,TRBJ2-7,CASSQRQGNEQYF,TGTGCCAGCAGCCAACGACAGGGGAACGAGCAGTACTTC
NA,NA,TRBV15,TRBJ2-1,CATSRPSKYNEQFF,TGTGCCACCAGCAGGCCTAGTAAATACAATGAGCAGTTCTTC
NA,NA,TRBV2,TRBJ1-2,CASSGQDSGGYTF,TGTGCCAGCAGTGGGCAGGACTCCGGAGGCTACACCTTC
NA,NA,TRBV2,TRBJ2-1,CASSDLNEQFF,TGTGCCAGCAGTGATCTCAATGAGCAGTTCTTC
NA,NA,TRBV7-3,TRBJ1-1,CASSLAPTEEAFF,TGTGCCAGCAGCTTAGCGCCGACAGAAGAAGCTTTCTTT
NA,NA,TRBV18,TRBJ1-1,CASSPDYGTEAFF,TGTGCCAGCTCACCAGACTACGGCACTGAAGCTTTCTTT
NA,NA,TRBV7-2,TRBJ2-5,CASSRYGGEVQETQYF,TGTGCCAGCAGCCGATATGGAGGGGAGGTCCAAGAGACCCAGTACTTC
TRBD1,NA,TRBV6-6,TRBJ1-2,CASSIDRVQGYTF,TGTGCCAGCAGCATCGACAGGGTGCAGGGCTACACCTTC
NA,NA,TRBV7-9,TRBJ2-1,CASSLGGQGSIEQFF,TGTGCCAGCAGCTTAGGGGGTCAGGGATCTATTGAGCAGTTCTTC
NA,NA,TRBV6-4,TRBJ1-2,CASSDPGSGDGYTF,TGTGCCAGCAGTGACCCAGGGTCGGGAGATGGCTACACCTTC
TRBD1,NA,TRBV7-2,TRBJ1-4,CASSHNSHLRQGTEKLFF,TGTGCCAGCAGCCACAACTCGCATCTTCGACAGGGGACTGAAAAACTGTTTTTT
NA,NA,TRBV18,TRBJ1-6,CASSPPRHRDNSPLHF,TGTGCCAGCTCACCACCGAGGCACAGGGATAATTCACCCCTCCACTTT
NA,NA,TRBV2,TRBJ2-7,CASGHLEQYF,TGTGCCAGCGGCCATCTCGAGCAGTACTTC
TRBD1,NA,TRBV4-1,TRBJ2-4,CASSQLQGNIQYF,TGCGCCAGCAGCCAGTTACAGGGGAACATTCAGTACTTC